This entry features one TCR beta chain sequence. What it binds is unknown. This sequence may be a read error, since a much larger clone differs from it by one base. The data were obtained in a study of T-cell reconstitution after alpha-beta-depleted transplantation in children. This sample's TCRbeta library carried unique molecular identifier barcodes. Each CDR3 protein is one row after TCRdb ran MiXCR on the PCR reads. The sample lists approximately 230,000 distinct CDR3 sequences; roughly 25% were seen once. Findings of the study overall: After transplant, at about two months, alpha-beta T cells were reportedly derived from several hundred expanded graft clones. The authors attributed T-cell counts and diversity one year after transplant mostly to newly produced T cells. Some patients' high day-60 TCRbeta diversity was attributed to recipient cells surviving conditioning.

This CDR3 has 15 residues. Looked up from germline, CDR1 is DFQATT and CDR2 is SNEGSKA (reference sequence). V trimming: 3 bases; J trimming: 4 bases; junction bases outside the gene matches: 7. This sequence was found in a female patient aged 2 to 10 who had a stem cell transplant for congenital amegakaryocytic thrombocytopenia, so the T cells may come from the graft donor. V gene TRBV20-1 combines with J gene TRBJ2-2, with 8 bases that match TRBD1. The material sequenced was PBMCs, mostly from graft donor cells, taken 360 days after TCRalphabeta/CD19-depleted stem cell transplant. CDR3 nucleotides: TGCAGTGCTAGGACAGGGGATCATAGCACCGGGGAGCTGTTTTTT. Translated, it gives CSARTGDHSTGELFF.